One sample yielded the 19 T cell receptor beta chains listed below, sequenced in a study of blood T cell repertoires in COVID-19. Profiling relied on immunoSEQ multiplex PCR, and the TCRdb table lists in-frame clones only, not all of them. The sample records about 150,000 clones, around 82% being singletons. Sequenced sample: PBMCs or T cells enriched from blood (not recorded which). Receptors originate from a woman aged 50 to 60 who had recovered from COVID-19.

V gene TRBV29-1 combines with J gene TRBJ2-2; tentatively, D is TRBD1 (6 bases). The germline gives CDR1 SQVTM, CDR2 ANQGSEA. The V and J ends lost 7 bases and 0 bases respectively, with 9 bases between them. The CDR3 sequence is 13 residues long. CDR3 nucleotides: TGCAGCGGAGGACAGTCGAACACCGGGGAGCTGTTTTTT. Encoded protein: CSGGQSNTGELFF.

J is TRBJ1-5 and V is TRBV4-1; D gene uncertain. The V gene's germline CDR1 is MGHRA and CDR2 YSYEKL. V was shortened by 1 base and J by 5 bases, with 6 bases between the two germline ends. The CDR3 consists of 13 residues. This chain's CDR3 is CASSQVGDQPQHF. CDR3 DNA sequence: TGCGCCAGCAGCCAAGTGGGAGATCAGCCCCAGCATTTT.

The CDR3 protein is CASSLATGGNTIYF. The CDR3 DNA sequence: TGCGCCAGCAGCTTGGCCACAGGAGGAAACACCATATATTTT. The genes are TRBV5-1 and TRBJ1-3; TRBD1 is a possible D gene (5 bases). Germline assignment: CDR1 SGHRS and CDR2 YFSETQ. V was cut by 0 bases and J by 4 bases, with 8 bases left in between. The CDR3 loop spans 14 amino acids.

The chain recombines TRBV5-1 with TRBJ2-5, with D possibly matching TRBD1 (5 bases). Trimming left V 3 bases short and J 1 base short, with 10 bases between. CDR3 length: 14 residues. The germline V gene encodes CDR1 SGHRS and CDR2 YFSETQ. CDR3 DNA sequence: TGCGCCAGCAGCTCGACAGAACTCCAAGAGACCCAGTACTTC. Protein sequence: CASSSTELQETQYF.

This chain connects TRBV28 to TRBJ1-3; D may be TRBD1 (5 bases). V gave up 5 bases and J gave up 4 bases, with 18 bases separating them. This CDR3 region has 16 residues. Germline CDR1 and CDR2: MDHEN and SYDVKM. DNA for the CDR3: TGTGCCAGCAGTCTCACAGGCTTTAGATCGGGAAACACCATATATTTT. It specifies CASSLTGFRSGNTIYF.

The chain recombines TRBV7-2 with TRBJ2-2, with 12 bases matching TRBD2. Germline V lookup: CDR1 SGHTA, CDR2 FQGNSA. J gave up 5 bases and V 4 bases, and 2 bases lay outside the gene matches. The CDR3 totals 15 residues. CDR3 in amino acids: CASSSGLAGTGELFF. In nucleotides, the CDR3 is TGTGCCAGCAGCTCCGGACTAGCGGGAACCGGGGAGCTGTTTTTT. Filled out from reference TRBV7-2 and TRBJ2-2, the complete variable domain reads GAGVSQSPSNKVTEKGKDVELRCDPISGHTALYWYRQSLGQGLEFLIYFQGNSAPDKSGLPSDRFSAERTGGSVSTLTIQRTQQEDSAVYLCASSSGLAGTGELFFGEGSRLTVL.

The chain is built from TRBV28 and TRBJ2-7, with D maybe TRBD1 (5 bases). Trimming removed 3 bases from V and 3 bases from J, with 12 bases in between. Germline V gene sequence: CDR1 MDHEN, CDR2 SYDVKM. The CDR3 is made up of 14 amino acids. This CDR3 is CASSLRQIDYEQYV. The CDR3 DNA is TGTGCCAGCAGTTTGAGACAGATAGACTACGAGCAGTACGTC.

The J gene is TRBJ2-3, the V gene TRBV7-8; 7 bases map to TRBD2. J gave up 0 bases and V 5 bases, and 5 bases lay outside the gene matches. The CDR3 loop spans 15 amino acids. The V gene's germline CDR1 is SGHVS and CDR2 FQNEAQ. DNA of the CDR3: TGTGCCAGCAGCCCCATGGGACTAAGCACAGATACGCAGTATTTT. It specifies CASSPMGLSTDTQYF.

The J gene is TRBJ1-2, the V gene TRBV11-2, with TRBD1 matching over 7 bases. V trimming: 5 bases; J trimming: 2 bases; junction bases outside the gene matches: 5. This CDR3 is built from 14 residues. The V gene's germline CDR1 is SGHAT and CDR2 FQNNGV. The CDR3 reads CASSPRQGNYGYTF. The DNA of the CDR3 is TGTGCCAGCAGCCCGAGACAGGGCAACTATGGCTACACCTTC.

The genes are TRBV2 and TRBJ1-1, with 7 bases fitting TRBD1. The CDR3 is 16 residues long. Per the germline V gene, CDR1 is SNHLY and CDR2 is FYNNEI. V trimming: 1 base; J trimming: 4 bases; junction bases outside the gene matches: 9. This CDR3 is CASSEGGYGTATEAFF. The CDR3 nucleotides read TGTGCCAGCAGTGAAGGGGGCTACGGGACAGCCACTGAAGCTTTCTTT.

This clone was observed a few times. This sequence joins TRBV19 and TRBJ2-4; 10 nucleotides agree with TRBD1. The CDR3 runs 16 residues. Germline CDR1 is LNHDA and CDR2 is SQIVND (reference sequence). With 4 bases clipped from V and 1 base from J, the junction kept 4 bases outside the gene matches. CDR3 region: CASSRRQGAAKNIQYF. DNA of the CDR3: TGTGCCAGTAGTAGAAGACAGGGGGCCGCCAAAAACATTCAGTACTTC.

This clone was seen once. The J gene is TRBJ1-5, the V gene TRBV7-2; 7 bases fit TRBD1. CDR1 is SGHTA and CDR2 is FQGNSA in the germline V gene. V gave up 3 bases and J gave up 5 bases; unmatched junction bases: 7. The CDR3 loop spans 15 amino acids. As DNA, the CDR3 is TGTGCCAGCAGCTTCCGGAGGGGGCATGATCAGCCCCAGCATTTT. Translation gives CASSFRRGHDQPQHF.

This rearrangement joins TRBV10-3 to TRBJ2-7; D is ambiguous. V was cut by 0 bases and J by 3 bases, with 9 bases left in between. The germline V gene encodes CDR1 ENHRY and CDR2 SYGVKD. This CDR3 is built from 14 residues. The CDR3 nucleotides are TGTGCCATCAGTGAGTCGGAGTCAGTCTACGAGCAGTACTTC. Translation: CAISESESVYEQYF.

This clone was observed a single time. This chain uses TRBV20-1 with TRBJ1-4, with D perhaps matching TRBD1 (6 bases). The CDR3 is 11 amino acids. Looked up from germline, CDR1 is DFQATT and CDR2 is SNEGSKA (reference sequence). Trimming cost V 5 bases and J 17 bases, with 18 bases left between them. DNA for the CDR3: TGCAGTGCTTGGACCCCCAGGGGCGGTTTTTTT. Protein: CSAWTPRGGFF.

V is TRBV9 and J is TRBJ2-7; 7 bases align to TRBD2. The V gene's germline CDR1 is SGDLS and CDR2 YYNGEE. The CDR3 sequence is 14 residues long. V shed 0 bases and J 4 bases; nucleotides not matched to a gene: 4. CDR3 region: CASSVELGGYEQYF. The CDR3, as DNA: TGTGCCAGCAGCGTAGAACTCGGGGGGTACGAGCAGTACTTC.

This chain connects TRBV5-1 to TRBJ1-1; 7 bases are shared with TRBD1. The CDR3 consists of 12 residues. J was trimmed by 8 bases and V by 5 bases; bases with no gene match: 6. CDR1 SGHRS and CDR2 YFSETQ come from the germline V gene. The CDR3 here is CASSYDREEAFF. CDR3 nucleotides: TGCGCCAGCAGTTATGACAGGGAGGAAGCTTTCTTT.

In DNA, the CDR3 is TGTGCCAGCAGTCCCCGCTCCCCGGGGGGGCTTTACGAGCAGTACTTC. Translated, it gives CASSPRSPGGLYEQYF. The chain is built from TRBV27 and TRBJ2-7; TRBD2 agrees at 8 bases. V lost 5 bases and J lost 4; bases outside the gene matches: 13. The CDR3 spans 16 residues. Germline CDR1 and CDR2: MNHEY and SMNVEV (reference sequence).

The chain employs TRBV7-9 and TRBJ1-4, with 8 bases aligning to TRBD1. V shed 5 bases and J 8 bases; nucleotides not matched to a gene: 7. The CDR3 spans 14 residues. CDR1 is SEHNR, CDR2 FQNEAQ, per germline (reference sequence). This chain's CDR3 is CASSKRQGTEKLFF. In DNA, the CDR3 is TGTGCCAGCAGCAAAAGACAGGGGACCGAAAAACTGTTTTTT.

The chain uses TRBV7-9 and TRBJ2-5; D unclear. The CDR3 is 9 amino acids. The germline V and J ends were trimmed by 6 bases and 10 bases, with 6 bases remaining between them. Germline CDR1 is SEHNR and CDR2 is FQNEAQ (reference sequence). CDR3 region: CASRLSQYF. CDR3 coding DNA: TGTGCCAGCAGGCTAAGCCAGTACTTC.